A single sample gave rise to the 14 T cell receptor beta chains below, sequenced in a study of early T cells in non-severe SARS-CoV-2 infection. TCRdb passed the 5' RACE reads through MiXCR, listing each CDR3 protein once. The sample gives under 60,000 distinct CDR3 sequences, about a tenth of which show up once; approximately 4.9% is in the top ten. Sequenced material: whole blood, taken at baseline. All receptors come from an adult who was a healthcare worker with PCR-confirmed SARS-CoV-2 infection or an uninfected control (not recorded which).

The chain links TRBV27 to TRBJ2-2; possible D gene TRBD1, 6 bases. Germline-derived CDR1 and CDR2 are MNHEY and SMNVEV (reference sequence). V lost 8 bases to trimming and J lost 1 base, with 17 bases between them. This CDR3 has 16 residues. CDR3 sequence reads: CASHYLRGGNTGELFF. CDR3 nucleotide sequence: TGTGCCAGCCATTACCTGAGAGGGGGGAACACCGGGGAGCTGTTTTTT.

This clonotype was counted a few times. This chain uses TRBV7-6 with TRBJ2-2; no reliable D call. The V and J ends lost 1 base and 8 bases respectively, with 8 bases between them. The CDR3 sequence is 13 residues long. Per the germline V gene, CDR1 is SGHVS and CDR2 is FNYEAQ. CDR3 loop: CASSLESRGELFF. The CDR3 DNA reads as TGTGCCAGCAGCTTAGAGAGCCGGGGGGAGCTGTTTTTT.

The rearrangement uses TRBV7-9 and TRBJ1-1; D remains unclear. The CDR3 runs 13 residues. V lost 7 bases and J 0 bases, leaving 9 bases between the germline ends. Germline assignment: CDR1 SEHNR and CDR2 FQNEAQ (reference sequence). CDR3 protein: CASTTLVNTEAFF. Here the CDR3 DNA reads TGTGCCAGCACCACGTTGGTGAACACTGAAGCTTTCTTT.

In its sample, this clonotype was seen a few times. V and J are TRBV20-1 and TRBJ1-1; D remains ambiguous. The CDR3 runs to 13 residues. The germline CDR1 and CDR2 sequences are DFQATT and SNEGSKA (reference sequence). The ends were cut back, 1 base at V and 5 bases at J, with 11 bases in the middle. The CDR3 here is CSARANLRTEAFF. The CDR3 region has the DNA TGCAGTGCTAGAGCGAATTTACGAACTGAAGCTTTCTTT.

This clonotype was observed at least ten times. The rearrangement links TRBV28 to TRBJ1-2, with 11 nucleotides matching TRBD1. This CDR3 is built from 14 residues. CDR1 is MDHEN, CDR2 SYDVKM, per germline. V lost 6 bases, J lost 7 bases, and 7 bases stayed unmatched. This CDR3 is CASRWDRGTGGYTF. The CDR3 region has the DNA TGTGCCAGCAGATGGGACAGGGGGACAGGTGGCTACACCTTC.

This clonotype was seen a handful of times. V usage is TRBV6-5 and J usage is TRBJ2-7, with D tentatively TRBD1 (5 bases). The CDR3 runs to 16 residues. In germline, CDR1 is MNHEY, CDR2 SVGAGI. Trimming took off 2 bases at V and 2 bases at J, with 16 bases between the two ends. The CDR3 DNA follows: TGTGCCAGCAGTTACCACGGACAACCACTACCCTACGAGCAGTACTTC. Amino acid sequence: CASSYHGQPLPYEQYF.

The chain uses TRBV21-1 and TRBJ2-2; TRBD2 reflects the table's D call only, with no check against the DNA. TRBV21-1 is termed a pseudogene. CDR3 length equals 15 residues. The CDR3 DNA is TGTGCCAGCAGCCGCTTACCGCGGGAGAGCGGGGAGCTGTTTTTT. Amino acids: CASSRLPRESGELFF.

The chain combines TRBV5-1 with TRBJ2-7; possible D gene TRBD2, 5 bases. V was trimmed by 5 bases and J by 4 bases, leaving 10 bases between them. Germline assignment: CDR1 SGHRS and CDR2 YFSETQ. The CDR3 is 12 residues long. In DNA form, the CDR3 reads TGCGCCAGCAGTTTTACGGGGTACGAGCAGTACTTC. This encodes CASSFTGYEQYF.

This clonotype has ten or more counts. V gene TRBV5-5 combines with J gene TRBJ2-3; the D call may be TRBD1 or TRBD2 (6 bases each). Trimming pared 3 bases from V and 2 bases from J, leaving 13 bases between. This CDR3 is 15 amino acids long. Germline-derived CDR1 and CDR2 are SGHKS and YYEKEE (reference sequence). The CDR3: CASSSLGGFTDTQYF. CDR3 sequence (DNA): TGTGCCAGCAGCTCGCTCGGGGGCTTCACAGATACGCAGTATTTT. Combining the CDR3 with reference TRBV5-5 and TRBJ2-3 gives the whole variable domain DAGVTQSPTHLIKTRGQQVTLRCSPISGHKSVSWYQQVLGQGPQFIFQYYEKEERGRGNFPDRFSARQFPNYSSELNVNALLLGDSALYLCASSSLGGFTDTQYFGPGTRLTVL.

DNA of the CDR3: TGTGCCAGCAGTTCAGGACAGGACTATGGCTACACCTTC. Residues: CASSSGQDYGYTF. The chain joins TRBV28 to TRBJ1-2; TRBD1 matches 7 bases. The germline V gene encodes CDR1 MDHEN and CDR2 SYDVKM. The junction had 2 bases not matched to a gene; V was cut back by 4 bases and J by 3 bases. CDR3 length: 13 amino acids.

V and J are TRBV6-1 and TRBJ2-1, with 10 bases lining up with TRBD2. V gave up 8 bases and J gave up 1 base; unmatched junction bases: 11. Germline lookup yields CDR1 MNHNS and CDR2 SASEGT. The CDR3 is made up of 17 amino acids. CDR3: CASGFGSGRGSYNEQFF. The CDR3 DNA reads TGTGCCAGCGGATTCGGAAGCGGGAGGGGATCCTACAATGAGCAGTTCTTC.

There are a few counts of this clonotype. For the CDR3, the DNA is TGCGCCAGCAGCCCGGACACGGGAAGGAACAATGAGCAGTTCTTC. Translated: CASSPDTGRNNEQFF. J is TRBJ2-1 and V is TRBV5-1; D may be TRBD1 or TRBD2 (5 bases each). Germline CDR1 reads SGHRS; CDR2 reads YFSETQ. Trimming cost V 4 bases and J 5 bases, with 16 bases left between them. There are 15 residues in the CDR3. Filled out from reference TRBV5-1 and TRBJ2-1, the complete variable domain reads KAGVTQTPRYLIKTRGQQVTLSCSPISGHRSVSWYQQTPGQGLQFLFEYFSETQRNKGNFPGRFSGRQFSNSRSEMNVSTLELGDSALYLCASSPDTGRNNEQFFGPGTRLTVL.

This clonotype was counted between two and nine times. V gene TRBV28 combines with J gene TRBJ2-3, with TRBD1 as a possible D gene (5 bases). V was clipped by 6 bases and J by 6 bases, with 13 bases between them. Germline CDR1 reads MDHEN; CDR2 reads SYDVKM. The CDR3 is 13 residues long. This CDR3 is CASRGLTKDTQYF. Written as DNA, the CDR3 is TGTGCCAGCAGGGGGCTAACTAAGGATACGCAGTATTTT.

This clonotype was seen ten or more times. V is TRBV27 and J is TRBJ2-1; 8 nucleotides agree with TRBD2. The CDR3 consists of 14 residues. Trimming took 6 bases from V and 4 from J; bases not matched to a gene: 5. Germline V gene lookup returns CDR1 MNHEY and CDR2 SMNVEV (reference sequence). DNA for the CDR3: TGTGCCAGCAGGCTTCTAGCGGGTTACAATGAGCAGTTCTTC. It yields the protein CASRLLAGYNEQFF.